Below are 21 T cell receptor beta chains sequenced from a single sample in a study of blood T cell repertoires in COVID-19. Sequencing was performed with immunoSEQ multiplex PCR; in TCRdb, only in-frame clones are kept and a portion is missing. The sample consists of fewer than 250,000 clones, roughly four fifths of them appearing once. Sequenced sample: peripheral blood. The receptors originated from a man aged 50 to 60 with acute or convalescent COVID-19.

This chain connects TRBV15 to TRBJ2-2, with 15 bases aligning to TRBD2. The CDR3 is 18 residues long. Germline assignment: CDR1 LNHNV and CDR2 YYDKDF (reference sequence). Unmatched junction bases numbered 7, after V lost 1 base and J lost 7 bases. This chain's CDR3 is CATSRGRTSGGAHGELFF. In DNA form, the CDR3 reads TGTGCCACCAGCAGAGGGCGGACTAGCGGGGGGGCCCACGGGGAGCTGTTTTTT. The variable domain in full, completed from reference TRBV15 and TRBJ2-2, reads DAMVIQNPRYQVTQFGKPVTLSCSQTLNHNVMYWYQQKSSQAPKLLFHYYDKDFNNEADTPDNFQSRRPNTSFCFLDIRSPGLGDTAMYLCATSRGRTSGGAHGELFFGEGSRLTVL.

CDR3 sequence reads: CASHETGLAVNEQFF. The DNA of the CDR3 is TGTGCCAGTCACGAAACCGGACTAGCGGTCAATGAGCAGTTCTTC. The chain recombines TRBV28 with TRBJ2-1; 10 positions match TRBD2. The CDR3 consists of 15 residues. J was trimmed by 6 bases and V by 9 bases; bases with no gene match: 11. CDR1 is MDHEN, CDR2 SYDVKM, per germline.

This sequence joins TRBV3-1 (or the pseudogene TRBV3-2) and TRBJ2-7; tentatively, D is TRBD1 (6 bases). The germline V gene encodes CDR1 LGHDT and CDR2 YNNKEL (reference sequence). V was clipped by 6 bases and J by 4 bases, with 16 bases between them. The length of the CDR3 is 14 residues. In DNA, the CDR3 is TGTGCCAGCAGTCAGAGTGGGACAACTTACGAGCAGTACTTC. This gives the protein CASSQSGTTYEQYF.

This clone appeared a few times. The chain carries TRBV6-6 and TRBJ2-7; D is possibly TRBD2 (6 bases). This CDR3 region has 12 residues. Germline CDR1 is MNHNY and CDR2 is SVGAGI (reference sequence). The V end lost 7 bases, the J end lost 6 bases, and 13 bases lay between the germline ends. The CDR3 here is CASTHLRGEQYF. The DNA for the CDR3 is TGTGCCAGCACCCATTTGCGGGGCGAGCAGTACTTC.

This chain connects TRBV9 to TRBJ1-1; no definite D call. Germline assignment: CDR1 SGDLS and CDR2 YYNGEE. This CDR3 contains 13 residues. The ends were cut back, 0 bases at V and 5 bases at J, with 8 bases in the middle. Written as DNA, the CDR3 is TGTGCCAGCAGCGTAGTACTCCGAACTGAAGCTTTCTTT. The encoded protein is CASSVVLRTEAFF.

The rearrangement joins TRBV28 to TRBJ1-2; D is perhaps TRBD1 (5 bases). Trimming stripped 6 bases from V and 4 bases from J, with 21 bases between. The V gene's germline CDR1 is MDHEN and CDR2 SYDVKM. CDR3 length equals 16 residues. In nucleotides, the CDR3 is TGTGCCAGCAGCCCCAGGAGGGGCCCTACCTCCTATGGCTACACCTTC. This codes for CASSPRRGPTSYGYTF.

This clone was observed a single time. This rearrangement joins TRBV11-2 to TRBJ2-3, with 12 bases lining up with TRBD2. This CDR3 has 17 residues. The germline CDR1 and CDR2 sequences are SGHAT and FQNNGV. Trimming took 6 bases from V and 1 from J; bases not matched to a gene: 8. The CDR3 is CASSSTSGGTGTDTQYF. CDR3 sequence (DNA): TGTGCCAGCAGTTCTACTAGCGGGGGGACAGGCACAGATACGCAGTATTTT.

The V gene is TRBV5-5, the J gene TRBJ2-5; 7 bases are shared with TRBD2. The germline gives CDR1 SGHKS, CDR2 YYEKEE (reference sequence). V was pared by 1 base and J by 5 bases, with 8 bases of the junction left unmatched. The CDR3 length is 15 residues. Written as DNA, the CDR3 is TGTGCCAGCAGCTTGAGTGGGAGGGCCTGGGAGACCCAGTACTTC. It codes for CASSLSGRAWETQYF.

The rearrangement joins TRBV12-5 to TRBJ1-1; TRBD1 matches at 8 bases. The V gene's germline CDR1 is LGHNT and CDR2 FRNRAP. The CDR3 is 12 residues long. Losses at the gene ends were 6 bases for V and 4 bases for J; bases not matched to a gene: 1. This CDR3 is CASGQGVTEAFF. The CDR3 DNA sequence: TGTGCTAGTGGACAGGGGGTCACTGAAGCTTTCTTT.

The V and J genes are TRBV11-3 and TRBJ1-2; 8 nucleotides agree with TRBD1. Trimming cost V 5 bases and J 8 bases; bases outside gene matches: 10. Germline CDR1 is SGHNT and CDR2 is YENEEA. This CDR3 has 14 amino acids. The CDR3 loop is CASSPRQGQEGYTF. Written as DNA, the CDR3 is TGTGCCAGCAGCCCGCGACAGGGGCAGGAAGGCTACACCTTC.

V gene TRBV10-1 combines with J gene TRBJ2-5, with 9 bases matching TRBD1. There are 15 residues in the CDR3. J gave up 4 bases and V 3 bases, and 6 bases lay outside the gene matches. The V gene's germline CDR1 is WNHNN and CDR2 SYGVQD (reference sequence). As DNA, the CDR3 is TGCGCCAGCAGTGATAACAGGGGGCATGGAGAGACCCAGTACTTC. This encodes CASSDNRGHGETQYF.

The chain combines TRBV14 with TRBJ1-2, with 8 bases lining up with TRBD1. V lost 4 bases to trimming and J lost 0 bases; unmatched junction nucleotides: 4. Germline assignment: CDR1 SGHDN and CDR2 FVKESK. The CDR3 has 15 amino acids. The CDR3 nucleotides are TGTGCCAGCAGCCCGCGGACAGGGACTAACTATGGCTACACCTTC. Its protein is CASSPRTGTNYGYTF.

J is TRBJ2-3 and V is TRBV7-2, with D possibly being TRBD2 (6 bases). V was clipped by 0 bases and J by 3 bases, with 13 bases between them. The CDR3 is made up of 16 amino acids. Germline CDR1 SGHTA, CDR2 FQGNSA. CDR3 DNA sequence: TGTGCCAGCAGCTTAGCCCCCCTAGCGTCTACAGATACGCAGTATTTT. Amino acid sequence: CASSLAPLASTDTQYF.

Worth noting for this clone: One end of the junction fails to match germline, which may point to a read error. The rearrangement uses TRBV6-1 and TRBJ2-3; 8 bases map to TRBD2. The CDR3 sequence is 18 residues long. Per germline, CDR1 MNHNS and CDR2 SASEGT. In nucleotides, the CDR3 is TGTGCCAGCAGAGAAGGGACTAGGGGTTCTTCTAGCACAGATACGCAGTATTTT. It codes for CASREGTRGSSSTDTQYF.

The CDR3 sequence: CAWSAGNKNIQYF. Written as DNA, the CDR3 is TGTGCCTGGAGCGCGGGGAACAAAAACATTCAGTACTTC. This chain links TRBV30 with TRBJ2-4, with a weak D call TRBD2 (6 bases). CDR1 is GTSNPN and CDR2 is SVGIG in the germline V gene (reference sequence). The CDR3 is made up of 13 amino acids. Between the trimmed V and J ends, which lost 3 bases and 3 bases, there was a span of 9 bases.

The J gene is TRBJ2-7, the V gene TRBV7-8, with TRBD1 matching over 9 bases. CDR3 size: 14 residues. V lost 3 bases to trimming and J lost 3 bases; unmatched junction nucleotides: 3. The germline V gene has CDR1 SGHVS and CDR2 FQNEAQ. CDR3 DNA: TGTGCCAGCAGCTTGACAGGGGGTATCTACGAGCAGTACTTC. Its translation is CASSLTGGIYEQYF.

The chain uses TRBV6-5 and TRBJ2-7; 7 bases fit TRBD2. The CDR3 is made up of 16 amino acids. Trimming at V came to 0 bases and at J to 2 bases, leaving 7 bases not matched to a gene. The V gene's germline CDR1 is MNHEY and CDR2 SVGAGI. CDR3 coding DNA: TGTGCCAGCAGTTACTCGCTCAGCGGGACCGCCTACGAGCAGTACTTC. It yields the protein CASSYSLSGTAYEQYF.

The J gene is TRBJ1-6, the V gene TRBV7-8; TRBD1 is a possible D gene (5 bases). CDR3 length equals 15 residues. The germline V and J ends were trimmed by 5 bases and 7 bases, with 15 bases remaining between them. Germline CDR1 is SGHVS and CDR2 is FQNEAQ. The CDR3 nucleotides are TGTGCCAGCAGCCGTACACGGGGGTGGAATTCACCCCTCCACTTT. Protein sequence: CASSRTRGWNSPLHF. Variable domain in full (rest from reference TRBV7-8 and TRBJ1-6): GAGVSQSPRYKVAKRGQDVALRCDPISGHVSLFWYQQALGQGPEFLTYFQNEAQLDKSGLPSDRFFAERPEGSVSTLKIQRTQQEDSAVYLCASSRTRGWNSPLHFGNGTRLTVT.

CDR3 in amino acids: CASSFRLDLYEQYF. The CDR3 DNA reads as TGTGCCAGCAGCTTCCGACTAGACCTCTACGAGCAGTACTTC. The chain is built from TRBV11-3 and TRBJ2-7, with D maybe TRBD2 (6 bases). Trimming removed 3 bases from V and 3 bases from J, with 12 bases in between. Germline CDR1 and CDR2: SGHNT and YENEEA. This CDR3 region has 14 residues.

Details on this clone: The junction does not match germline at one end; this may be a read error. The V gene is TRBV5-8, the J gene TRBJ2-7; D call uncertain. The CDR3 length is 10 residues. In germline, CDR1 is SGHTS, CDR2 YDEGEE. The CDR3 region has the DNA TGTGCCGGCAGCCCATACGAGCAGTACTTC. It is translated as CAGSPYEQYF. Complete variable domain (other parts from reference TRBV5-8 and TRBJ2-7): EAGVTQSPTHLIKTRGQQATLRCSPISGHTSVYWYQQALGLGLQFLLWYDEGEERNRGNFPPRFSGRQFPNYSSELNVNALELEDSALYLCAGSPYEQYFGPGTRLTVT.

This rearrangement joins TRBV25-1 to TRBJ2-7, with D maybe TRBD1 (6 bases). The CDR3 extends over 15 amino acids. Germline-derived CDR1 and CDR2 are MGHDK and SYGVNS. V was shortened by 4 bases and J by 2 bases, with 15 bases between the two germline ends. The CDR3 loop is CASSAPGQGTYEQYF. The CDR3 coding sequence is TGTGCCAGCAGTGCCCCAGGTCAGGGGACCTACGAGCAGTACTTC.